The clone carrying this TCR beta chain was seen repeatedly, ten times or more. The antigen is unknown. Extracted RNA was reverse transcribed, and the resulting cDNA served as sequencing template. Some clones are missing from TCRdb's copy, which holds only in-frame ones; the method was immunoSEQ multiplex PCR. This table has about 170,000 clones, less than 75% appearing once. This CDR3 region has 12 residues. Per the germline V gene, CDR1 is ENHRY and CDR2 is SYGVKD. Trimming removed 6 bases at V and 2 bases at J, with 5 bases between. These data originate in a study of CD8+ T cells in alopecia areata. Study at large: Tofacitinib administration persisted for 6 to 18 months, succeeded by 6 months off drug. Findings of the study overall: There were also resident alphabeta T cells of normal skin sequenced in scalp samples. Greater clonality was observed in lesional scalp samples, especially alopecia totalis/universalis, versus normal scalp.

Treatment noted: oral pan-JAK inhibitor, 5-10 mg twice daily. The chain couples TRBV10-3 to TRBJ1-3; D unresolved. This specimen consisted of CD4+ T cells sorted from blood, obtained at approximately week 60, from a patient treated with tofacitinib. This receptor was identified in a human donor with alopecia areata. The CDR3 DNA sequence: TGTGCCATCAGGGAGACTGGAAACACCATATATTTT. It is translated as CAIRETGNTIYF.